The sequence of this T cell receptor beta chain was determined in a study of T cell clonality in common variable immunodeficiency. In its sample, this clone was seen a few times. Its antigen is undetermined. The read finishes 3 residues shy of the CDR3 end, and the germline J gene is used to complete it. Study-wide results and limits: Common variable immunodeficiency TCR beta sequences reportedly had fewer deletions and N-nucleotide insertions. T cell subpopulation sequencing would be needed to explain CVID clonality.

The germline V gene has CDR1 SGHTA and CDR2 FQGNSA. The CDR3 contains 13 residues. V lost 5 bases to trimming and J lost 4 bases, with 8 bases between them. Control and CVID samples contributed equal amounts of genomic DNA. Here immunoSEQ multiplex PCR was the method, and the copy in TCRdb shows in-frame clones only, minus some. The sample was found to contain 50,000 or so clones, and every one recurs. Sequencing was performed on peripheral blood mononuclear cells. The clonotype comes from a person aged 18 to 75 in good health. V usage is TRBV7-2 and J usage is TRBJ2-2; D is undetermined. CDR3 DNA, as far as it was read: TGTGCCAGCAGCCGCGCGGCCACCGGGGAG. This gives the protein CASSRAATGE. The entire CDR3 reads CASSRAATGELFF.